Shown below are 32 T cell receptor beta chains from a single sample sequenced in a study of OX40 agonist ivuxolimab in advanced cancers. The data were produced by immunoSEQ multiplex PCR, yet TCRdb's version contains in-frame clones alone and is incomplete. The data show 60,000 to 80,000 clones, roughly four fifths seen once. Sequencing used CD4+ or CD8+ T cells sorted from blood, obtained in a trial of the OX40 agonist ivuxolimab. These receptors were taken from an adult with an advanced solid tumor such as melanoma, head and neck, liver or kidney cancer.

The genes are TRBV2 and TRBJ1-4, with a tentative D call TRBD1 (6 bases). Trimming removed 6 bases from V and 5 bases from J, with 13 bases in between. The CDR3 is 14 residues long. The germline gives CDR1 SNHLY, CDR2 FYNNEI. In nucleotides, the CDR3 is TGTGCCAGCAGAACCGGGACACCGAATGAAAAACTGTTTTTT. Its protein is CASRTGTPNEKLFF.

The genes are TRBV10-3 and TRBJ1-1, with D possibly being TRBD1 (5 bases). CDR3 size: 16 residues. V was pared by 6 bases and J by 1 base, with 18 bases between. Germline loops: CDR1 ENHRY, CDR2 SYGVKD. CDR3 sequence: CAISPAGRGANTEAFF. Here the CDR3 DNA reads TGTGCCATCAGCCCCGCCGGGCGGGGCGCGAACACTGAAGCTTTCTTT.

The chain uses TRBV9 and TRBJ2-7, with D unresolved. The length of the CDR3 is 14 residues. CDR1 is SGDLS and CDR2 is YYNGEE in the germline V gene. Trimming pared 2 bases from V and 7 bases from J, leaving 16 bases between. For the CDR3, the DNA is TGTGCCAGCAGCGTCCTACCATCCCACCGGGAGCAGTACTTC. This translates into CASSVLPSHREQYF.

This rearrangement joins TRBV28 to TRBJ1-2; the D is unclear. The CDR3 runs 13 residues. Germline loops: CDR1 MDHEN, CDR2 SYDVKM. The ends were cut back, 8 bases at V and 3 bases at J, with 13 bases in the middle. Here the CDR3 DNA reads TGTGCCAGCTCGGTGAAGGTCCACTATGGCTACACCTTC. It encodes CASSVKVHYGYTF.

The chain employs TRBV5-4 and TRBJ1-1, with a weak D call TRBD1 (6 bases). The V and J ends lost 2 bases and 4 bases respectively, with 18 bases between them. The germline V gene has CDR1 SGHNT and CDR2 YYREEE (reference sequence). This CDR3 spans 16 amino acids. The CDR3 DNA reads TGTGCCAGCAGCTTACCCGGGAAGACAGGTGCCACTGAAGCTTTCTTT. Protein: CASSLPGKTGATEAFF.

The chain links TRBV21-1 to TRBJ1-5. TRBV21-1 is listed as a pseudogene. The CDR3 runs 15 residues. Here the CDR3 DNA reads TGTGCCAGCAGCAACCGGAGAAAGGAGTTTCAGCCCCAGCATTTT. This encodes CASSNRRKEFQPQHF.

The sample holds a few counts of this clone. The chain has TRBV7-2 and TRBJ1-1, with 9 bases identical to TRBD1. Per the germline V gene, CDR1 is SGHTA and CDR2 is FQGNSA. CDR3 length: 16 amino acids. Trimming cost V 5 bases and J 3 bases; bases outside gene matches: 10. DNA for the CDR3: TGTGCCAGCAGCCATGGGACAGGGAAATTTGACACTGAAGCTTTCTTT. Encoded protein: CASSHGTGKFDTEAFF.

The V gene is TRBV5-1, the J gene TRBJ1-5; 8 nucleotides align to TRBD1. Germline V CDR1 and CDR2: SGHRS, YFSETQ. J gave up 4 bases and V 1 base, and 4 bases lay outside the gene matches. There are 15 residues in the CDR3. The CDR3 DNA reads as TGCGCCAGCAGCTTGCGTCGACAGGGGAATCAGCCCCAGCATTTT. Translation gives CASSLRRQGNQPQHF.

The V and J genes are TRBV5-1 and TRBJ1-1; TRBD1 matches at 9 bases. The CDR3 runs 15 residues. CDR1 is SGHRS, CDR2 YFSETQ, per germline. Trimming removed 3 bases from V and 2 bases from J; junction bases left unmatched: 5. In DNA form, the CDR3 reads TGCGCCAGCAGCTCTGGGGACAGGGCTAACACTGAAGCTTTCTTT. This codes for CASSSGDRANTEAFF.

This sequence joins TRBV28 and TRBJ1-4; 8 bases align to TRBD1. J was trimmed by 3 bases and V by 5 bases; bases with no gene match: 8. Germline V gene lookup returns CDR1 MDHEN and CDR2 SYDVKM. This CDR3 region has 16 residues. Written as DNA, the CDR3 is TGTGCCAGCAGTCTCATTGGGACAGGATCTAATGAAAAACTGTTTTTT. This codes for CASSLIGTGSNEKLFF.

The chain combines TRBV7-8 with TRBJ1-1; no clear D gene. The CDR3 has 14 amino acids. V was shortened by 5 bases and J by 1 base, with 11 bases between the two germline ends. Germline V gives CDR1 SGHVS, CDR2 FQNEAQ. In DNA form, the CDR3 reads TGTGCCAGCAGCAGTTCGTGGAAGAACACTGAAGCTTTCTTT. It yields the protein CASSSSWKNTEAFF.

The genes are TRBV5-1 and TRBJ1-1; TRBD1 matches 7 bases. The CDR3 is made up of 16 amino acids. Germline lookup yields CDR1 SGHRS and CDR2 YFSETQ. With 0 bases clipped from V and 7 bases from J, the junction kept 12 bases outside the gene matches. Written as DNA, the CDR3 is TGCGCCAGCAGCTTGGTACGGGCAGGGGGGTATGGTGAAGCTTTCTTT. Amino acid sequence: CASSLVRAGGYGEAFF.

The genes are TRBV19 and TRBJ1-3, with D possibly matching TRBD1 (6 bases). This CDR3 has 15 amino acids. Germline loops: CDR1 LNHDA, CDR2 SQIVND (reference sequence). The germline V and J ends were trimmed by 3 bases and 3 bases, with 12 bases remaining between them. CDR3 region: CASSMRGALGNTIYF. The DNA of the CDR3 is TGTGCCAGTAGTATGCGGGGGGCGCTTGGAAACACCATATATTTT.

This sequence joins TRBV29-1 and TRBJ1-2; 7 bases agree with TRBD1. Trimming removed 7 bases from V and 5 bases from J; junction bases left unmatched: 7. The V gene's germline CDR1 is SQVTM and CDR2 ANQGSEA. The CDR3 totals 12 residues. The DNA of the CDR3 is TGCAGCGCCAACCGGGACAGTTATGGCTACACCTTC. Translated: CSANRDSYGYTF.

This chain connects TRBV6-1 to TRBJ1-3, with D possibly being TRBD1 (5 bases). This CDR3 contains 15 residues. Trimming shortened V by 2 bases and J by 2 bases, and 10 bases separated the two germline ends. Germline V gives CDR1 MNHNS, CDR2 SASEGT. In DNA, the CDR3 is TGTGCCAGCAGTGAACTTCGGGGGGCTGGAAACACCATATATTTT. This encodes CASSELRGAGNTIYF.

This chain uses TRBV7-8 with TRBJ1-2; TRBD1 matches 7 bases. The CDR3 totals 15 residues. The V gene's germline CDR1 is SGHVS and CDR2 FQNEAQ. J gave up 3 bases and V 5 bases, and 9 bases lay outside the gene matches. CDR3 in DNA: TGTGCCAGCAGCACGAGCACAGGGGTTGACTATGGCTACACCTTC. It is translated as CASSTSTGVDYGYTF. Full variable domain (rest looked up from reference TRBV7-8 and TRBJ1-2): GAGVSQSPRYKVAKRGQDVALRCDPISGHVSLFWYQQALGQGPEFLTYFQNEAQLDKSGLPSDRFFAERPEGSVSTLKIQRTQQEDSAVYLCASSTSTGVDYGYTFGSGTRLTVV.

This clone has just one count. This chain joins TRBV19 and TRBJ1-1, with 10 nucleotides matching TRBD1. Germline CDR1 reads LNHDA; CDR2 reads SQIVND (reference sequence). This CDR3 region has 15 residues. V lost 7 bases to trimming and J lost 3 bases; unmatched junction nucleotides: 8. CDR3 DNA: TGTGCCAGTATGAGGGGGACAGGGGCGTACACTGAAGCTTTCTTT. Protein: CASMRGTGAYTEAFF.

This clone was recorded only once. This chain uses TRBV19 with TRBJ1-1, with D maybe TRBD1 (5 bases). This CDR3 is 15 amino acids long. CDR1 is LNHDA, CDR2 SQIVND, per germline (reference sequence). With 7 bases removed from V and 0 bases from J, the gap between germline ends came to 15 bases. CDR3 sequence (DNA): TGTGCCAGTATACGGGGCAGATCTATGAACACTGAAGCTTTCTTT. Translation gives CASIRGRSMNTEAFF.

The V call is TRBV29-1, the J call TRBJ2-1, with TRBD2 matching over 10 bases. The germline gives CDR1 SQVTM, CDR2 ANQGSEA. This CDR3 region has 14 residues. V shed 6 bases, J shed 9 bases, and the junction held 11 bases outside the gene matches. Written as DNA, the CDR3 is TGCAGCGTCGCAAGCGGGGGGGCTTCTAGTGAGCAGTTCTTC. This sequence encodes CSVASGGASSEQFF.

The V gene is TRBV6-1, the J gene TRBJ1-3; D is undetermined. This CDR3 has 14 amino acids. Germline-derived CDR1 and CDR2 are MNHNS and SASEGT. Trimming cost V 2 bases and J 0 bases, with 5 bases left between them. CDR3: CASSELSSGNTIYF. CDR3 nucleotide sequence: TGTGCCAGCAGTGAATTGTCCTCTGGAAACACCATATATTTT.

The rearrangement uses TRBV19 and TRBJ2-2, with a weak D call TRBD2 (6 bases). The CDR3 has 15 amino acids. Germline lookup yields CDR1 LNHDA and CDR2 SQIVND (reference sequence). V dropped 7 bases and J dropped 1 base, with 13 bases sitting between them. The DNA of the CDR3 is TGTGCCAGTATGGCGCGGGGCTTGAACACCGGGGAGCTGTTTTTT. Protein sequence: CASMARGLNTGELFF.

This CDR3 reads CASSPRLTGAGGYTF. The CDR3 bases are TGTGCCAGCAGCCCCCGGTTGACGGGGGCGGGCGGCTACACCTTC. The V call is TRBV5-4, the J call TRBJ1-2; a possible D gene is TRBD1 (6 bases). Between the trimmed V and J ends, which lost 4 bases and 8 bases, there was a span of 21 bases. The CDR3 is 15 residues long. Per the germline V gene, CDR1 is SGHNT and CDR2 is YYREEE (reference sequence).

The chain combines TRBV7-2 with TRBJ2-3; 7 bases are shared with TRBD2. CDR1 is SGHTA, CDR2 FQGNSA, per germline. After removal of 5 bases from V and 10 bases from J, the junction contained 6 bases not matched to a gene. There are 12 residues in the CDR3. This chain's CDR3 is CASSLERGAQYF. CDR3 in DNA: TGTGCCAGCAGCCTGGAACGGGGGGCGCAGTATTTT. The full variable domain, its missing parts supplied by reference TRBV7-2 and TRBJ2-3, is GAGVSQSPSNKVTEKGKDVELRCDPISGHTALYWYRQSLGQGLEFLIYFQGNSAPDKSGLPSDRFSAERTGGSVSTLTIQRTQQEDSAVYLCASSLERGAQYFGPGTRLTVL.

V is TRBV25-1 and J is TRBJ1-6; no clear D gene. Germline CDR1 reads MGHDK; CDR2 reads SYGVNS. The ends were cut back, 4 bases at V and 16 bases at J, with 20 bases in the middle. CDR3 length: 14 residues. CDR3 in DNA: TGTGCCAGCAGTGGGTCGCACCGGGCTCTAAGGCTCCACTTT. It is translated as CASSGSHRALRLHF.

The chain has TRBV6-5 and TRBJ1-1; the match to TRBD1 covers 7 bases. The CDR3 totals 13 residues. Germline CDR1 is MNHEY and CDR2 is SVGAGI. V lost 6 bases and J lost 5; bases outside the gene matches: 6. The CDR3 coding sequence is TGTGCCAGCAGGAGGGACAGCTTGACTGAAGCTTTCTTT. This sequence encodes CASRRDSLTEAFF.

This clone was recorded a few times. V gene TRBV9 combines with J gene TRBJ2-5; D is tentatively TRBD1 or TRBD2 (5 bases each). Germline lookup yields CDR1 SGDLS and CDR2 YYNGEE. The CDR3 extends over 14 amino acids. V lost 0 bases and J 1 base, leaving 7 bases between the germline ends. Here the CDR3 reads CASSVGGVQETQYF. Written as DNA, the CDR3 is TGTGCCAGCAGCGTAGGAGGGGTCCAAGAGACCCAGTACTTC. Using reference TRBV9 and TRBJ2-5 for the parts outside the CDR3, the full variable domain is DSGVTQTPKHLITATGQRVTLRCSPRSGDLSVYWYQQSLDQGLQFLIQYYNGEERAKGNILERFSAQQFPDLHSELNLSSLELGDSALYFCASSVGGVQETQYFGPGTRLLVL.

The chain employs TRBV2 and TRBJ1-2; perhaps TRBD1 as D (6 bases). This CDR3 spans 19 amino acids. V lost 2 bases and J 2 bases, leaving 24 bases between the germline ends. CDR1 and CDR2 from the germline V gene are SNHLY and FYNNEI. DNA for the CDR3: TGTGCCAGCAGTGAATGGACAGAAGGCTGGTCTAGACCCAACTATGGCTACACCTTC. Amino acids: CASSEWTEGWSRPNYGYTF.

Here the CDR3 DNA reads TGTGCCAGCAGACAGGGTCAGGCGGCGGATACGCAGTATTTT. Residues: CASRQGQAADTQYF. This chain joins TRBV2 and TRBJ2-3, with D possibly matching TRBD1 (6 bases). Germline CDR1 and CDR2: SNHLY and FYNNEI. Trimming cost V 6 bases and J 6 bases, with 16 bases left between them. This CDR3 comprises 14 residues.

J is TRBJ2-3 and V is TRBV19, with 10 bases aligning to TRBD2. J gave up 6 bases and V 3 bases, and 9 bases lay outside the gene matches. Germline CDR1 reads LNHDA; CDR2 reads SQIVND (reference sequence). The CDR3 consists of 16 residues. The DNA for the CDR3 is TGTGCCAGTAGTATTCCCAGCGGGGGGGCTTGGGATACGCAGTATTTT. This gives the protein CASSIPSGGAWDTQYF.

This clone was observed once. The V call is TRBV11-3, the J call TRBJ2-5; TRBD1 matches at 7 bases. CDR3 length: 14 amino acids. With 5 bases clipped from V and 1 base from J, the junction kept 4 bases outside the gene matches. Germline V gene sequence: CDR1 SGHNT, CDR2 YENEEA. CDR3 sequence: CASSRQGPQETQYF. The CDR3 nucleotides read TGTGCCAGCAGCCGACAGGGCCCCCAAGAGACCCAGTACTTC.

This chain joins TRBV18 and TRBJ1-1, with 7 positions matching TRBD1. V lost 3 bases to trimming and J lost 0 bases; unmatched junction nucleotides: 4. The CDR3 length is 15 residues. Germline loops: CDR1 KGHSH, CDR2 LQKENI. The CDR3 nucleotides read TGTGCCAGCTCACCGGGAGGGGGCTTGAACACTGAAGCTTTCTTT. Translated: CASSPGGGLNTEAFF.

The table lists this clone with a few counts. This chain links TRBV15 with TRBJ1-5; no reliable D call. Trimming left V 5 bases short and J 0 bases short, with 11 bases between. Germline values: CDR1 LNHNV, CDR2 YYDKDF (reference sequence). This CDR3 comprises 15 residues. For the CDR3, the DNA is TGTGCCACCAGCTCCCGGGCCCTTAGCAATCAGCCCCAGCATTTT. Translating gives CATSSRALSNQPQHF. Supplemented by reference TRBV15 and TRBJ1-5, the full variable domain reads DAMVIQNPRYQVTQFGKPVTLSCSQTLNHNVMYWYQQKSSQAPKLLFHYYDKDFNNEADTPDNFQSRRPNTSFCFLDIRSPGLGDTAMYLCATSSRALSNQPQHFGDGTRLSIL.